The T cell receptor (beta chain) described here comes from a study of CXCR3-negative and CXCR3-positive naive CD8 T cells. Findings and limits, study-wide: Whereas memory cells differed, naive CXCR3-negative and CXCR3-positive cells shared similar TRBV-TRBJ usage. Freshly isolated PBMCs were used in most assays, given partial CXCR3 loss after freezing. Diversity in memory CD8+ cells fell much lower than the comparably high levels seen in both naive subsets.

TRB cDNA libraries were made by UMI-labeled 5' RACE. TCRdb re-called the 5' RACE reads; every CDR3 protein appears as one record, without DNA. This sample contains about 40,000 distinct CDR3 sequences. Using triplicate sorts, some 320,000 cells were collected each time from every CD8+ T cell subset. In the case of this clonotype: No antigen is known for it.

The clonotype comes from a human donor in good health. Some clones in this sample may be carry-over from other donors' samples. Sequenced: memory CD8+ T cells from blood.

CDR3 protein: CASSFSPTGMNTEAFF. The chain has TRBV5-1 and TRBJ1-1; the TRBD1 assignment by TCRdb is unverifiable without DNA. Looked up from germline, CDR1 is SGHRS and CDR2 is YFSETQ. The length of the CDR3 is 16 residues.